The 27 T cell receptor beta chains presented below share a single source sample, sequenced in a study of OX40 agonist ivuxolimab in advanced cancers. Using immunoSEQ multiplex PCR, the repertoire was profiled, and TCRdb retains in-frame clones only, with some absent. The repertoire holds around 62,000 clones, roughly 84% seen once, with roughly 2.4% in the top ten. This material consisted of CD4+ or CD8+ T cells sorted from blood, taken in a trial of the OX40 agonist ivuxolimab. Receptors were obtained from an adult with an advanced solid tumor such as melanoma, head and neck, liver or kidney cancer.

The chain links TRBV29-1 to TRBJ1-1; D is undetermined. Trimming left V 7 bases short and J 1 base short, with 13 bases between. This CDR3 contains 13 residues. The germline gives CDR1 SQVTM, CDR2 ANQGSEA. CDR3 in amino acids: CSARTAGNTEAFF. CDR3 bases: TGCAGCGCTAGGACGGCGGGGAACACTGAAGCTTTCTTT. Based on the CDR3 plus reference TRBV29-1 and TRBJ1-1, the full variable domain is SAVISQKPSRDICQRGTSLTIQCQVDSQVTMMFWYRQQPGQSLTLIATANQGSEATYESGFVIDKFPISRPNLTFSTLTVSNMSPEDSSIYLCSARTAGNTEAFFGQGTRLTVV.

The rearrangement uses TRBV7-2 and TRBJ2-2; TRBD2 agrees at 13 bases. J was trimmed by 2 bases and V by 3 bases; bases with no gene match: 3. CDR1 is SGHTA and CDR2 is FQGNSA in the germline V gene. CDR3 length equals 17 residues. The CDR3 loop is CASSLGTSGENTGELFF. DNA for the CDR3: TGTGCCAGCAGCTTGGGGACTAGCGGGGAAAACACCGGGGAGCTGTTTTTT.

CDR3 loop: CASSPGQGRGQETQYF. Here the CDR3 DNA reads TGTGCCAGCAGCCCGGGACAGGGAAGAGGGCAAGAGACCCAGTACTTC. This chain uses TRBV5-4 with TRBJ2-5; the match to TRBD1 covers 9 bases. The germline CDR1 and CDR2 sequences are SGHNT and YYREEE (reference sequence). V was clipped by 4 bases and J by 2 bases; unmatched bases: 9. CDR3 size: 16 residues.

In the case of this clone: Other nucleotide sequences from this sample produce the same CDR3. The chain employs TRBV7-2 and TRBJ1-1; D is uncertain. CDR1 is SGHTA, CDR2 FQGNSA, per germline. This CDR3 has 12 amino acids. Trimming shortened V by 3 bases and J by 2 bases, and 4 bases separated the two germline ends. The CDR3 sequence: CASSFPNTEAFF. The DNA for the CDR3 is TGTGCCAGCAGCTTTCCAAACACTGAAGCTTTCTTT.

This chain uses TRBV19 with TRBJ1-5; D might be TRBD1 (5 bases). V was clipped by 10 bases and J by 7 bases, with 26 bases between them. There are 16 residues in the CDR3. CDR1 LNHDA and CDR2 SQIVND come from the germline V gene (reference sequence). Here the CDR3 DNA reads TGTGCCACCGCGGAGGGGCTGGGGAACGGCGGACAGCCCCAGCATTTT. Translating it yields CATAEGLGNGGQPQHF.

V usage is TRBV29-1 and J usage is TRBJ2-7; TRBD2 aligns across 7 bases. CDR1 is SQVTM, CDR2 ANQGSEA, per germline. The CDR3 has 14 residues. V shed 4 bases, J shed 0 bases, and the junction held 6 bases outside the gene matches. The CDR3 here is CSVARGVSSYEQYF. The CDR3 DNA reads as TGCAGCGTTGCACGGGGGGTTAGCTCCTACGAGCAGTACTTC.

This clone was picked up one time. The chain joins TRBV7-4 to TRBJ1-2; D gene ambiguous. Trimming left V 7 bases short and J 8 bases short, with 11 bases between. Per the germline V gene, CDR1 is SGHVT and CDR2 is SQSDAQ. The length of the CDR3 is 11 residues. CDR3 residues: CASTPLWGYTF. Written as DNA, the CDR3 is TGTGCCAGCACTCCACTATGGGGCTACACCTTC.

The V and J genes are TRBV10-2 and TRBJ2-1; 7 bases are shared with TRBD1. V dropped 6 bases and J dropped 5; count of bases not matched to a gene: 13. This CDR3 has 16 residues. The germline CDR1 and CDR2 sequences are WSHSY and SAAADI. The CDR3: CASRDPRTGGHNEQFF. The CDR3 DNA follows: TGCGCCAGCAGGGATCCTCGGACAGGAGGTCACAATGAGCAGTTCTTC.

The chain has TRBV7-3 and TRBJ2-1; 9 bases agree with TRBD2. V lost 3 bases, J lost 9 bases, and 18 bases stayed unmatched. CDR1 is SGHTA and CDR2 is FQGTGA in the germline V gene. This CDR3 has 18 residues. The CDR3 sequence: CASSFPSPVGGGATEQFF. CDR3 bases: TGTGCCAGCAGCTTCCCGTCGCCTGTTGGCGGGGGGGCCACTGAGCAGTTCTTC.

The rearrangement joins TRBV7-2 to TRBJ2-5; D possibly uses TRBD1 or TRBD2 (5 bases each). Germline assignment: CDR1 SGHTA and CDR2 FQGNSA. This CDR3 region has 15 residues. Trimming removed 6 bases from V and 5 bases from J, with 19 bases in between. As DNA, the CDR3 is TGTGCCAGCAGTCCGGGGACGGACGCCCGGGAGACCCAGTACTTC. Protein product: CASSPGTDARETQYF.

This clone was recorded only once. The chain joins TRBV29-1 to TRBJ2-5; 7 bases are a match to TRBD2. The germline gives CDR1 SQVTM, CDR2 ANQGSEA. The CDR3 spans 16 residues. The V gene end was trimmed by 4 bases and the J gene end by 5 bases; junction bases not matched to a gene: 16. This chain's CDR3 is CSVVRKRGILLETQYF. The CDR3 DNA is TGCAGCGTTGTGAGAAAGCGGGGCATATTACTGGAGACCCAGTACTTC.

Here the CDR3 reads CASRGQGGEKLFF. The CDR3 region has the DNA TGTGCCAGCAGAGGACAGGGCGGGGAAAAACTGTTTTTT. The chain has TRBV7-9 and TRBJ1-4; 8 bases fit TRBD1. J lost 8 bases, V lost 6 bases, and 5 bases had no gene match. Germline CDR1 and CDR2: SEHNR and FQNEAQ (reference sequence). The CDR3 contains 13 residues.

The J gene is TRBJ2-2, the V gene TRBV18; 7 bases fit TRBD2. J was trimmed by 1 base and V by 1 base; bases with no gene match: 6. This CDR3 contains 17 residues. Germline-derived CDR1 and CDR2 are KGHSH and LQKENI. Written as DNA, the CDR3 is TGTGCCAGCTCACCACGCCGACTAGCAGGGAACACCGGGGAGCTGTTTTTT. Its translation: CASSPRRLAGNTGELFF.

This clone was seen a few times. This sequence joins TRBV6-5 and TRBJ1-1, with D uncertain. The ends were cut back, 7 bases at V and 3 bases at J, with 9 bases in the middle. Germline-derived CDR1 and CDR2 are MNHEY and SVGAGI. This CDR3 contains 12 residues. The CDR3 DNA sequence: TGTGCCAGCAAGATGTTAGACACTGAAGCTTTCTTT. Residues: CASKMLDTEAFF.

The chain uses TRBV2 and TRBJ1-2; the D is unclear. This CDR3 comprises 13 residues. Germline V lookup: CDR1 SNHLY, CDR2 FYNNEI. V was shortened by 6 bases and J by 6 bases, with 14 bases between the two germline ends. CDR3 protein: CASSQDSTNGYTF. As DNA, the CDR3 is TGTGCCAGCAGCCAGGATTCCACGAATGGCTACACCTTC.

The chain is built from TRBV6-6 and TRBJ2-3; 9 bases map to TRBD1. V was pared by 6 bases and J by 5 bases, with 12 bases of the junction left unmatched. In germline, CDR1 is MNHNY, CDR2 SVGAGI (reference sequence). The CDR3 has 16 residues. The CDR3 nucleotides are TGTGCCAGCAGCCGTAAACAGGGGGCCCAGGGAGATACGCAGTATTTT. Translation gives CASSRKQGAQGDTQYF.

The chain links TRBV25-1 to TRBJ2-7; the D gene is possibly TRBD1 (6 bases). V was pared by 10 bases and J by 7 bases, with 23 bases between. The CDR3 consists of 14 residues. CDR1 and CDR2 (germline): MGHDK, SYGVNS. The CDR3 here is CATTGDTSSWEQYF. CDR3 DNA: TGTGCCACCACCGGGGACACCTCGTCTTGGGAGCAGTACTTC.

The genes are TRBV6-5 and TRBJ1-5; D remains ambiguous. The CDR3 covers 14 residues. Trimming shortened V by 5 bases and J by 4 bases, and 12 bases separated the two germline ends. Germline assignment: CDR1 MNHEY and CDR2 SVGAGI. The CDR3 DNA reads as TGTGCCAGCAGTGATAACGGTTGGAATCAGCCCCAGCATTTT. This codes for CASSDNGWNQPQHF.

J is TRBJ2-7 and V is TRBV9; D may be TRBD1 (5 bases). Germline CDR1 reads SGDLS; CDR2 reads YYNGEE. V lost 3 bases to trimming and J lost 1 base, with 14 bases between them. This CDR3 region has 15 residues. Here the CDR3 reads CASSARAGNSYEQYF. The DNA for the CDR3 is TGTGCCAGCAGCGCTAGGGCAGGGAATTCCTACGAGCAGTACTTC. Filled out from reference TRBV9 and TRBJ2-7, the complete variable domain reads DSGVTQTPKHLITATGQRVTLRCSPRSGDLSVYWYQQSLDQGLQFLIQYYNGEERAKGNILERFSAQQFPDLHSELNLSSLELGDSALYFCASSARAGNSYEQYFGPGTRLTVT.

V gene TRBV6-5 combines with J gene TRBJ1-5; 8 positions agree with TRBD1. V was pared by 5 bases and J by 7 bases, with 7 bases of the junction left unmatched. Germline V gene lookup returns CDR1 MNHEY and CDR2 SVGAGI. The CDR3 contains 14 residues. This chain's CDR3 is CASSEGQGGQPQHF. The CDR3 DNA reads TGTGCCAGCAGTGAAGGACAGGGTGGCCAGCCCCAGCATTTT.

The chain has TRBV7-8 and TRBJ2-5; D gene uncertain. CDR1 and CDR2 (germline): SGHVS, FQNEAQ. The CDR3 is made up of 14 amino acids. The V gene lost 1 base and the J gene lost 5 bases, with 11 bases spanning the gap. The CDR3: CASSLGGSWETQYF. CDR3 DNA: TGTGCCAGCAGCTTAGGGGGATCTTGGGAGACCCAGTACTTC.

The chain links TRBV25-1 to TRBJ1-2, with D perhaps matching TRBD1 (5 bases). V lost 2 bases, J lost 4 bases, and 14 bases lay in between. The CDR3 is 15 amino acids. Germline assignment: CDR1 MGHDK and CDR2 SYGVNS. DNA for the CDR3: TGTGCCAGCAGTGAAATGGGGGGATTAACCTATGGCTACACCTTC. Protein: CASSEMGGLTYGYTF.

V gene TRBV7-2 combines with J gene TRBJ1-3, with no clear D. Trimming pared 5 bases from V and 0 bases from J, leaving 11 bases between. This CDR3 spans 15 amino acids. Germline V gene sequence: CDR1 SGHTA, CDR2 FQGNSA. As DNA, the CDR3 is TGTGCCAGCAGCCCCTCCCTCAACTCTGGAAACACCATATATTTT. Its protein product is CASSPSLNSGNTIYF.

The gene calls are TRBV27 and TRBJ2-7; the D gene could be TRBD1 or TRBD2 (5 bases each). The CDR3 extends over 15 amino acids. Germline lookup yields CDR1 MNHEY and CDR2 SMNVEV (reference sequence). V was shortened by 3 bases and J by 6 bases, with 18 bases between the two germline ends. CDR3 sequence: CASSLGTSPLSEQYF. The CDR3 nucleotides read TGTGCCAGCAGTTTGGGGACGAGCCCACTCTCCGAGCAGTACTTC.

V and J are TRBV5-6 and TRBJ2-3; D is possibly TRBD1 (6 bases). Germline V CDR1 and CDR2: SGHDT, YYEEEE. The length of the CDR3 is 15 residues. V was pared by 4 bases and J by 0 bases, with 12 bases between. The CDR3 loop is CASSPRTASTDTQYF. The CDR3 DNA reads TGTGCCAGCAGCCCCCGGACAGCTAGCACAGATACGCAGTATTTT.

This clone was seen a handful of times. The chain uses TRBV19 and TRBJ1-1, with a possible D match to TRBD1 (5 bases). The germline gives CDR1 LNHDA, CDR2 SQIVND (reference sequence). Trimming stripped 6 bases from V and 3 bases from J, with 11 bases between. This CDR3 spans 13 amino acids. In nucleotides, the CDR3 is TGTGCCAGTAGGCGTAGGGGTGACACTGAAGCTTTCTTT. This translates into CASRRRGDTEAFF.

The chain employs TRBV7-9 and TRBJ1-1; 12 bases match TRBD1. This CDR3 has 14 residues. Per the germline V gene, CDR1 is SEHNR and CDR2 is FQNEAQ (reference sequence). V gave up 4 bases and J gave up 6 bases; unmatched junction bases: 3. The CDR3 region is CASSWGQGAAEAFF. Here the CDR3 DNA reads TGTGCCAGCAGCTGGGGACAGGGGGCCGCTGAAGCTTTCTTT.